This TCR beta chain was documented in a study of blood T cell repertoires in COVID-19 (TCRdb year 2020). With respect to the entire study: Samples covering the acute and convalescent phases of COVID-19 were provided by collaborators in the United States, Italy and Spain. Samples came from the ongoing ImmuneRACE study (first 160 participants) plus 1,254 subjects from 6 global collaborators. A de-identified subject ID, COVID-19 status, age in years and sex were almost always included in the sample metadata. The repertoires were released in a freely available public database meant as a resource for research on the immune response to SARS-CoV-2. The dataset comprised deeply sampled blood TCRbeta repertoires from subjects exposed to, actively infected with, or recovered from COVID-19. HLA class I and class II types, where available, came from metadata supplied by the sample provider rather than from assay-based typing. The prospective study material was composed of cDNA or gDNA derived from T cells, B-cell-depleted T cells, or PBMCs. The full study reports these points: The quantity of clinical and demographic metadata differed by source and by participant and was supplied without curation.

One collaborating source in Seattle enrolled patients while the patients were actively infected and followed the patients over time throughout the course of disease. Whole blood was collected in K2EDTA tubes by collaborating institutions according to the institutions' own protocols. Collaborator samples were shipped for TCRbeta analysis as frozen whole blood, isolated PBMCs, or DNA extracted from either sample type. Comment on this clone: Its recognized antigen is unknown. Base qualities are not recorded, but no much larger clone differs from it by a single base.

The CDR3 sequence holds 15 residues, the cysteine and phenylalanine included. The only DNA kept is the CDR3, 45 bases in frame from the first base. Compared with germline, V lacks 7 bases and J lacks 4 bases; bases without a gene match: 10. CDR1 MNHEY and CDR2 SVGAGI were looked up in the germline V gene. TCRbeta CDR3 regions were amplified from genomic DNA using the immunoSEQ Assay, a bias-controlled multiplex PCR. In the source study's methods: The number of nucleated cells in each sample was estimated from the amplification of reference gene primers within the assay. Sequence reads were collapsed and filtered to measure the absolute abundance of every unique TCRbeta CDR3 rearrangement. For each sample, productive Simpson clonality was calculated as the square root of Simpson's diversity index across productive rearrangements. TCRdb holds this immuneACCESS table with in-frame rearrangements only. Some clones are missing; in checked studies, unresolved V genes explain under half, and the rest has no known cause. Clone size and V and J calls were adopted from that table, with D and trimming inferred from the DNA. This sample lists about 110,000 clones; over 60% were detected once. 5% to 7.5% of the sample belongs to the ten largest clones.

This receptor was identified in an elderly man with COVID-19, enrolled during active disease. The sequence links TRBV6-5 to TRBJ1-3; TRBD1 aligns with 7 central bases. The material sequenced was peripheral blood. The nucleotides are TGTGCCAGCACCCCGACAGGGATCGCCGGAAACACCATATATTTT. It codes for CASTPTGIAGNTIYF.